This T cell receptor (beta chain) was retrieved from a study of early T cells in non-severe SARS-CoV-2 infection. Whole-study context: Whole-blood bulk RNA, unsorted, was sequenced, and chains were unpaired. Points from the study as a whole: The matching step, a VDJdb search, favored anti-spike CD8 responses and missed private and CD4 specificities.

Comment on this clonotype: Its antigen remains unknown.

Attached unique molecular identifiers marked individual cDNA molecules. TCRdb analysed the 5' RACE reads with MiXCR anew, one entry per CDR3 protein. The sample records tens of thousands of distinct CDR3 sequences, around 20% being singletons. CDR3 length: 15 amino acids. CDR1 DFQATT and CDR2 SNEGSKA come from the germline V gene (reference sequence). V lost 0 bases to trimming and J lost 3 bases; unmatched junction nucleotides: 6. The sequence was obtained from an adult who was a healthcare worker with PCR-confirmed SARS-CoV-2 infection or an uninfected control (not recorded which). V gene TRBV20-1 combines with J gene TRBJ2-3, with 7 positions matching TRBD2. The sample was whole blood, taken at baseline. CDR3 region: CSAREAGRGTDTQYF. The CDR3 DNA is TGCAGTGCTAGAGAAGCCGGGCGGGGGACAGATACGCAGTATTTT.